One sample yielded the 5 T cell receptor beta chains listed below, sequenced in a study of response to subunit inactivated influenza vaccine. MiXCR was run by TCRdb on the RT-PCR reads, yielding one entry per CDR3 protein. The table has about 800,000 distinct CDR3 sequences, approximately 22% seen once; the top ten hold 10% to 13%. Material: PBMCs from blood, obtained roughly 5 days after vaccination. The receptors were sampled from a man between 50 and 59 years old who received an inactivated influenza vaccine.

Only a few counts were recorded for this clonotype. The rearrangement links TRBV7-8 to TRBJ2-7; 11 bases map to TRBD2. V lost 1 base and J lost 4; bases outside the gene matches: 9. The CDR3 has 17 amino acids. CDR1 SGHVS and CDR2 FQNEAQ come from the germline V gene. The DNA of the CDR3 is TGTGCCAGCAGCTTAGTTACTAGCGGGAGTTCCCTGTACGAGCAGTACTTC. It is translated as CASSLVTSGSSLYEQYF. The full variable domain, completed using reference TRBV7-8 and TRBJ2-7, is GAGVSQSPRYKVAKRGQDVALRCDPISGHVSLFWYQQALGQGPEFLTYFQNEAQLDKSGLPSDRFFAERPEGSVSTLKIQRTQQEDSAVYLCASSLVTSGSSLYEQYFGPGTRLTVT.

This chain connects TRBV11-2 to TRBJ1-2; D might be TRBD1 (5 bases). Trimming took off 5 bases at V and 7 bases at J, with 14 bases between the two ends. The CDR3 extends over 13 amino acids. CDR1 and CDR2 from the germline V gene are SGHAT and FQNNGV. DNA of the CDR3: TGTGCCAGCAGCCCAACCCTTGGGGCTGGCTACACCTTC. As protein: CASSPTLGAGYTF.

The gene calls are TRBV5-1 and TRBJ2-1, with D hard to call. V lost 0 bases and J lost 10, with 8 bases in between. Germline loops: CDR1 SGHRS, CDR2 YFSETQ. CDR3 size: 12 residues. DNA for the CDR3: TGCGCCAGCAGCTTGGGGGAACTCGAGCAGTTCTTC. Its translation is CASSLGELEQFF.

Many counts were recorded for this clonotype. The chain uses TRBV20-1 and TRBJ1-5; D gene unclear. Germline-derived CDR1 and CDR2 are DFQATT and SNEGSKA (reference sequence). Trimming removed 0 bases at V and 0 bases at J, with 9 bases between. This CDR3 has 15 amino acids. DNA of the CDR3: TGCAGTGCTAGAGATTACAGTCATAGCAATCAGCCCCAGCATTTT. This gives the protein CSARDYSHSNQPQHF.

The J gene is TRBJ1-1, the V gene TRBV7-2, with TRBD1 as a possible D gene (5 bases). The CDR3 is 15 amino acids. The ends were cut back, 4 bases at V and 3 bases at J, with 15 bases in the middle. Per germline, CDR1 SGHTA and CDR2 FQGNSA. Here the CDR3 DNA reads TGTGCCAGCAGCTCAAGAGCAGTCAGGGACACTGAAGCTTTCTTT. Protein product: CASSSRAVRDTEAFF.